These 21 T cell receptor beta chains came from one sample sequenced in a study of CD8 T cells in Susac syndrome. Random-hexamer reverse transcription was applied to roughly 0.5 to 1 ug RNA. MiXCR, run by TCRdb on the immunoSEQ multiplex PCR reads, gives a single entry per CDR3 protein. The table has 170,000 or so distinct CDR3 sequences, approximately 95% seen once. The sequenced material came from CD4+ T cells from PBMCs. These receptors all stem from a human donor with Susac syndrome.

The rearrangement joins TRBV29-1 to TRBJ1-2; 8 bases are shared with TRBD1. The CDR3 runs 11 residues. V lost 7 bases and J lost 7; bases outside the gene matches: 5. From germline, CDR1 is SQVTM and CDR2 ANQGSEA. The CDR3 DNA sequence: TGCAGCGCACGGACAGGGTTTGGCTACACCTTC. It translates to CSARTGFGYTF.

This rearrangement joins TRBV11-2 to TRBJ2-5; no clear D. The length of the CDR3 is 14 residues. V was shortened by 2 bases and J by 0 bases, with 7 bases between the two germline ends. Germline V gene lookup returns CDR1 SGHAT and CDR2 FQNNGV. CDR3 sequence reads: CASSLFKYQETQYF. The DNA of the CDR3 is TGTGCCAGCAGCTTATTTAAGTACCAAGAGACCCAGTACTTC.

The chain is built from TRBV5-1 and TRBJ2-1; TRBD2 matches at 13 bases. V was clipped by 4 bases and J by 4 bases; unmatched bases: 8. CDR3 length equals 17 residues. Germline CDR1 reads SGHRS; CDR2 reads YFSETQ. CDR3 sequence (DNA): TGCGCCAGCAGCCGACGCCTGACTAGCGGGAGGTACAATGAGCAGTTCTTC. Its protein is CASSRRLTSGRYNEQFF.

The rearrangement links TRBV6-2 or TRBV6-3 to TRBJ1-5; TRBD1 might be the D (6 bases). The CDR3 has 16 residues. CDR1 and CDR2 (germline): MNHEY, SVGEGT. Trimming took off 6 bases at V and 9 bases at J, with 24 bases between the two ends. As DNA, the CDR3 is TGTGCCAGCAGGTCGGGGGCTGCACTCTCAATCAGGCCCCAGCATTTT. This sequence encodes CASRSGAALSIRPQHF.

The J gene is TRBJ2-3, the V gene TRBV7-9; D perhaps matches TRBD2 (5 bases). The V and J ends lost 2 bases and 4 bases respectively, with 10 bases between them. Germline-derived CDR1 and CDR2 are SEHNR and FQNEAQ (reference sequence). The CDR3 has 14 residues. The CDR3 bases are TGTGCCAGCAGCTTAATGTTGGAGGCAGATACGCAGTATTTT. This sequence encodes CASSLMLEADTQYF.

The gene calls are TRBV4-3 and TRBJ1-6; TRBD1 matches 8 bases. CDR1 is LGHNA, CDR2 YSLEER, per germline. CDR3 size: 15 residues. V shed 3 bases, J shed 9 bases, and the junction held 7 bases outside the gene matches. The CDR3 DNA reads as TGCGCCAGCAGCCAGACGACAGGGGTTAGTTCACCCCTCCACTTT. The encoded protein is CASSQTTGVSSPLHF.

This chain joins TRBV20-1 and TRBJ2-7; weak D call: TRBD1 (6 bases). Deletions cut 5 bases from V and 1 base from J, with 18 bases between. CDR1 is DFQATT, CDR2 SNEGSKA, per germline (reference sequence). The CDR3 sequence is 15 residues long. The CDR3 DNA is TGCAGTGCTTTTACCCCCAGGGGCAGGTCCTACGAGCAGTACTTC. Protein: CSAFTPRGRSYEQYF.

In DNA, the CDR3 is TGTGCCAGCAGCTTGTTTCCTAGGGGACTAGCGGGAGGCAACTCCTACGAGCAGTACTTC. It is translated as CASSLFPRGLAGGNSYEQYF. The genes are TRBV11-2 and TRBJ2-7, with 15 bases lining up with TRBD2. This CDR3 is built from 20 residues. Germline-derived CDR1 and CDR2 are SGHAT and FQNNGV. V dropped 3 bases and J dropped 0; count of bases not matched to a gene: 12.

The chain links TRBV5-1 to TRBJ1-1; 7 positions agree with TRBD1. The CDR3 extends over 14 amino acids. Germline trimming cut 3 bases from V and 5 bases from J; bases unmatched to any gene: 7. Germline-derived CDR1 and CDR2 are SGHRS and YFSETQ. This chain's CDR3 is CASSSNRGRTEAFF. The CDR3 coding sequence is TGCGCCAGCAGCTCGAACAGGGGAAGGACTGAAGCTTTCTTT.

This rearrangement joins TRBV28 to TRBJ2-1; D remains unclear. V lost 3 bases, J lost 4 bases, and 10 bases lay in between. This CDR3 spans 14 amino acids. Germline loops: CDR1 MDHEN, CDR2 SYDVKM. As DNA, the CDR3 is TGTGCCAGCAGTTTGCCTAGTGTGTACAATGAGCAGTTCTTC. Residues: CASSLPSVYNEQFF.

This chain connects TRBV5-1 to TRBJ2-3; the D is unclear. The V end was cut by 0 bases, the J end by 4 bases, with 6 bases between. The germline V gene has CDR1 SGHRS and CDR2 YFSETQ. The length of the CDR3 is 13 residues. The CDR3, as DNA: TGCGCCAGCAGCTTGGACTTTTCAGATACGCAGTATTTT. Its translation is CASSLDFSDTQYF.

V is TRBV3-1 and J is TRBJ2-5; 8 bases line up with TRBD2. Germline lookup yields CDR1 LGHDT and CDR2 YNNKEL (reference sequence). The trim removed 0 bases at V and 5 bases at J, leaving 5 bases unmatched. This CDR3 spans 15 amino acids. The chain's CDR3 is CASSQDPGGTETQYF. CDR3 bases: TGTGCCAGCAGCCAAGATCCGGGAGGGACGGAGACCCAGTACTTC.

This chain connects TRBV7-9 to TRBJ2-1; D might be TRBD2 (5 bases). The CDR3 contains 13 residues. Germline V gives CDR1 SEHNR, CDR2 FQNEAQ (reference sequence). V was clipped by 4 bases and J by 9 bases, with 13 bases between them. CDR3 protein: CASSYPLGSEQFF. CDR3 coding DNA: TGTGCCAGCAGCTACCCCCTGGGGAGTGAGCAGTTCTTC. The full variable domain, with the rest looked up from reference TRBV7-9 and TRBJ2-1, is DTGVSQNPRHKITKRGQNVTFRCDPISEHNRLYWYRQTLGQGPEFLTYFQNEAQLEKSRLLSDRFSAERPKGSFSTLEIQRTEQGDSAMYLCASSYPLGSEQFFGPGTRLTVL.

The chain uses TRBV9 and TRBJ1-3; no clear D gene. This CDR3 spans 14 amino acids. Germline V lookup: CDR1 SGDLS, CDR2 YYNGEE. Trimming stripped 0 bases from V and 2 bases from J, with 6 bases between. This CDR3 is CASSVGGPGNTIYF. In DNA, the CDR3 is TGTGCCAGCAGCGTAGGAGGGCCTGGAAACACCATATATTTT.

This rearrangement joins TRBV5-1 to TRBJ1-2, with unresolved D. From germline, CDR1 is SGHRS and CDR2 YFSETQ. The germline V and J ends were trimmed by 8 bases and 0 bases, with 14 bases remaining between them. This CDR3 comprises 14 residues. CDR3 protein: CASRESTTNYGYTF. The DNA of the CDR3 is TGCGCCAGTCGGGAATCGACAACTAACTATGGCTACACCTTC.

The chain couples TRBV29-1 to TRBJ2-2, with D tentatively TRBD1 (6 bases). The germline CDR1 and CDR2 sequences are SQVTM and ANQGSEA. Trimming took 7 bases from V and 8 from J, leaving 17 bases between them. The CDR3 loop spans 13 amino acids. This CDR3 reads CSAFGTPGGELFF. CDR3 nucleotides: TGCAGCGCTTTCGGGACACCTGGGGGGGAGCTGTTTTTT.

The V call is TRBV11-2, the J call TRBJ2-5; perhaps D is TRBD1 or TRBD2 (5 bases each). CDR3 length: 13 residues. Per the germline V gene, CDR1 is SGHAT and CDR2 is FQNNGV. Trimming shortened V by 5 bases and J by 7 bases, and 14 bases separated the two germline ends. CDR3 loop: CASSASGPPTQYF. The DNA of the CDR3 is TGTGCCAGCAGCGCGTCGGGACCCCCGACCCAGTACTTC.

This sequence joins TRBV6-1 and TRBJ2-1, with D perhaps matching TRBD1 or TRBD2 (5 bases each). There are 17 residues in the CDR3. The germline V and J ends were trimmed by 4 bases and 4 bases, with 20 bases remaining between them. The germline gives CDR1 MNHNS, CDR2 SASEGT. The DNA for the CDR3 is TGTGCCAGCAGTGGATATCCGGGACGGAGCTTATACAATGAGCAGTTCTTC. Translated, it gives CASSGYPGRSLYNEQFF.

The CDR3 DNA reads TGTGCCAGCAGTCCGGGACAACACCCCACAGATACGCAGTATTTT. As protein: CASSPGQHPTDTQYF. The chain uses TRBV6-5 and TRBJ2-3, with D perhaps matching TRBD1 (6 bases). The CDR3 is made up of 15 amino acids. The germline V gene encodes CDR1 MNHEY and CDR2 SVGAGI. V lost 5 bases and J lost 2, with 14 bases in between.

The chain uses TRBV2 and TRBJ2-3; 9 bases align to TRBD2. CDR1 and CDR2 (germline): SNHLY, FYNNEI. V dropped 7 bases and J dropped 4; count of bases not matched to a gene: 6. The CDR3 sequence is 14 residues long. The CDR3 DNA reads TGTGCCAGCATCCGCGGGAGGGCGGCAGATACGCAGTATTTT. It yields the protein CASIRGRAADTQYF.

This clonotype was counted between two and nine times. The gene calls are TRBV7-2 and TRBJ2-5; no clear D gene. Looked up from germline, CDR1 is SGHTA and CDR2 is FQGNSA. Trimming took 4 bases from V and 5 from J, leaving 5 bases between them. The CDR3 has 11 amino acids. For the CDR3, the DNA is TGTGCCAGCAGCTCCGTTGAGACCCAGTACTTC. Its translation is CASSSVETQYF.